A selection of T cell receptor beta chains follows, all from one sample in a study of regulatory T cells in long-lasting Graves disease. TCRdb independently ran MiXCR on the multiplex PCR reads; one entry per CDR3 protein. The sample has about 290,000 distinct CDR3 sequences, 22% seen once; the top ten hold 45% to 70%. The starting material was peripheral blood mononuclear cells (PBMCs), obtained when the disease was refractory, from a patient treated with antithyroid drugs. Receptors originate from a female donor with Graves disease. Both conserved end residues are part of each CDR3. Each record gives: clone size, J gene, V gene, D gene, CDR3 DNA, CDR3 protein. The D gene is left open where the match is weak. Size tells how often a clone was seen (once, few, many) or the class of an expanded clone, and some rows leave it out.

clone size: -
J gene: TRBJ2-7
V gene: TRBV29-1
D gene: -
CDR3 DNA: TGCAGCGTTGAAGAACCCCAAAGTGGCGAGCAGTACTTC
CDR3 protein: CSVEEPQSGEQYF

clone size: many
J gene: TRBJ2-7
V gene: TRBV20-1
D gene: TRBD2
CDR3 DNA: TGCAGTGCTAGAGATTCCCTAGCGGGAGAGTTCTACGAGCAGTACTTC
CDR3 protein: CSARDSLAGEFYEQYF

clone size: few
J gene: TRBJ1-6
V gene: TRBV10-3
D gene: TRBD1
CDR3 DNA: TGTGCCATCAGTGCCGGGACAGGGGAACCCCTCCACTTT
CDR3 protein: CAISAGTGEPLHF

clone size: -
J gene: TRBJ2-3
V gene: TRBV25-1
D gene: -
CDR3 DNA: TGTGCCAGCAGTGAAGGGACGGCTAGCACAGATACGCAGTATTTT
CDR3 protein: CASSEGTASTDTQYF

clone size: -
J gene: TRBJ1-1
V gene: TRBV19
D gene: -
CDR3 DNA: TGTGCCAGTAGTATAGTAACCAAGGCGAACACTGAAGCTTTCTTT
CDR3 protein: CASSIVTKANTEAFF

clone size: many
J gene: TRBJ2-7
V gene: TRBV27
D gene: -
CDR3 DNA: TGTGCCAGCAGAGGAGCCCGGGACGGACCCTACGAGCAGTACTTC
CDR3 protein: CASRGARDGPYEQYF

clone size: few
J gene: TRBJ1-4
V gene: TRBV29-1
D gene: -
CDR3 DNA: TGCAGCGTGGCCGGGATCCATGAAAAACTGTTTTTT
CDR3 protein: CSVAGIHEKLFF

clone size: -
J gene: TRBJ1-1
V gene: TRBV19
D gene: -
CDR3 DNA: TGTGCCAGTATGGGGGCAATGAACACTGAAGCTTTCTTT
CDR3 protein: CASMGAMNTEAFF

clone size: many
J gene: TRBJ1-2
V gene: TRBV28
D gene: TRBD1
CDR3 DNA: TGTGCCAGCAGTTCCGGGACAGGGGATTTGAACTATGGCTACACCTTC
CDR3 protein: CASSSGTGDLNYGYTF

clone size: few
J gene: TRBJ1-4
V gene: TRBV3-1
D gene: -
CDR3 DNA: TGTGCCAGCAGCCTCTGGGGAGACAATGAAAAACTGTTTTTT
CDR3 protein: CASSLWGDNEKLFF

clone size: many
J gene: TRBJ1-2
V gene: TRBV2
D gene: -
CDR3 DNA: TGTGCCAGCAGTGAAAAGGACACTGAGGGGGGCTATGGCTACACCTTC
CDR3 protein: CASSEKDTEGGYGYTF

clone size: -
J gene: TRBJ2-1
V gene: TRBV19
D gene: TRBD1
CDR3 DNA: TGTGCCAGTAGTATACAGGGGGCTCATAATGAGCAGTTCTTC
CDR3 protein: CASSIQGAHNEQFF

clone size: many
J gene: TRBJ1-2
V gene: TRBV5-8
D gene: -
CDR3 DNA: TGTGCCAGCAGTGAGGGGCCGGGGGGCTACACCTTC
CDR3 protein: CASSEGPGGYTF

clone size: many
J gene: TRBJ2-5
V gene: TRBV7-2
D gene: TRBD2
CDR3 DNA: TGTGCCAGCAGCCACTCTAGCGGGCAAGAGACCCAGTACTTC
CDR3 protein: CASSHSSGQETQYF

clone size: -
J gene: TRBJ2-2
V gene: TRBV5-1
D gene: TRBD2
CDR3 DNA: TGCGCCAGCTGTCAGCGGGATTCGAACACCGGGGAGCTGTTTTTT
CDR3 protein: CASCQRDSNTGELFF

clone size: many
J gene: TRBJ2-7
V gene: TRBV18
D gene: -
CDR3 DNA: TGTGCCAGCTCACGAATGGAGGAGCAGTACTTC
CDR3 protein: CASSRMEEQYF

clone size: -
J gene: TRBJ2-2
V gene: TRBV10-3
D gene: -
CDR3 DNA: TGTGCCATCAGTGACAGGGCGGGCACCGGGGAGCTGTTTTTT
CDR3 protein: CAISDRAGTGELFF

clone size: -
J gene: TRBJ2-7
V gene: TRBV18
D gene: -
CDR3 DNA: TGTGCCAGCTCACCAACGCGTAGGCCCCAAGGCGAGCAGTACTTC
CDR3 protein: CASSPTRRPQGEQYF

clone size: few
J gene: TRBJ2-1
V gene: TRBV29-1
D gene: -
CDR3 DNA: TGCAGCGTCCGGCAGCTTGGTGAGCAGTTCTTC
CDR3 protein: CSVRQLGEQFF

clone size: -
J gene: TRBJ1-2
V gene: TRBV27
D gene: TRBD1
CDR3 DNA: TGTACCAGCAGTTTGACAGGGGAGCTCCACTATGGCTACACCTTC
CDR3 protein: CTSSLTGELHYGYTF

clone size: -
J gene: TRBJ2-1
V gene: TRBV5-1
D gene: -
CDR3 DNA: TGCGCCAGCAGCTTGGAAGTGACCATCTCCTACAATGAGCAGTTCTTC
CDR3 protein: CASSLEVTISYNEQFF

clone size: many
J gene: TRBJ2-5
V gene: TRBV7-9
D gene: TRBD1
CDR3 DNA: TGTGCCAGCAGCCTAGAGACAGGGTGGCAAGAGACCCAGTACTTC
CDR3 protein: CASSLETGWQETQYF

clone size: -
J gene: TRBJ2-3
V gene: TRBV28
D gene: TRBD2
CDR3 DNA: TGTGCCAGCAGCCGGGACTACGGAGGACGAGATACGCAGTATTTT
CDR3 protein: CASSRDYGGRDTQYF

clone size: many
J gene: TRBJ1-1
V gene: TRBV7-8
D gene: -
CDR3 DNA: TGTGGAACAGGTGATGACACTGAAGCTTTCTTT
CDR3 protein: CGTGDDTEAFF

clone size: -
J gene: TRBJ2-3
V gene: TRBV19
D gene: TRBD2
CDR3 DNA: TGTGCCAGTAGTATTGCTGAGGGACTAGCGGGAATCACAGATACGCAGTATTTT
CDR3 protein: CASSIAEGLAGITDTQYF

clone size: -
J gene: TRBJ2-3
V gene: TRBV24-1
D gene: TRBD1
CDR3 DNA: TGTGCCACCACCACCGGGACAGGGGGCACAGATACGCAGTATTTT
CDR3 protein: CATTTGTGGTDTQYF

clone size: few
J gene: TRBJ2-7
V gene: TRBV20-1
D gene: TRBD1
CDR3 DNA: TGCAGTGCTCTCATAGACAGGGCCTCCTACGAGCAGTACTTC
CDR3 protein: CSALIDRASYEQYF

clone size: few
J gene: TRBJ2-5
V gene: TRBV20-1
D gene: TRBD2
CDR3 DNA: TGCAGTGCTAGGACAGGCGCTTGGGCGGGAGGCCAAGAGACCCAGTACTTC
CDR3 protein: CSARTGAWAGGQETQYF

clone size: -
J gene: TRBJ1-2
V gene: TRBV6-5
D gene: TRBD1
CDR3 DNA: TGTGCCAGCAGTTACGGACAGGGAGGCTACACCTTC
CDR3 protein: CASSYGQGGYTF

clone size: many
J gene: TRBJ2-5
V gene: TRBV2
D gene: -
CDR3 DNA: TGTGCCAGCAGTGAAGCGAGGGGGGGGCAAGAGACCCAGTACTTC
CDR3 protein: CASSEARGGQETQYF

clone size: few
J gene: TRBJ2-5
V gene: TRBV24-1
D gene: -
CDR3 DNA: TGTGCCACCAGTGATGGAGGGACGCGAGAGACCCAGTACTTC
CDR3 protein: CATSDGGTRETQYF

clone size: -
J gene: TRBJ2-7
V gene: TRBV27
D gene: TRBD1
CDR3 DNA: TGTGCCAGCAGTTCGGGACAGGGGGAGGCCTACGAGCAGTACTTC
CDR3 protein: CASSSGQGEAYEQYF

clone size: many
J gene: TRBJ1-4
V gene: TRBV28
D gene: -
CDR3 DNA: TGTGCCAGCAGTTTATCCCTGACAACTAATGAAAAACTGTTTTTT
CDR3 protein: CASSLSLTTNEKLFF

clone size: few
J gene: TRBJ2-5
V gene: TRBV12-3/TRBV12-4
D gene: -
CDR3 DNA: TGTGCCAGCAGTTTAAATCCGGGGGAGACCCAGTACTTC
CDR3 protein: CASSLNPGETQYF

clone size: -
J gene: TRBJ1-5
V gene: TRBV7-6
D gene: -
CDR3 DNA: TGTGCCAGCAGCGCCATCCTTGGCGCTCAGCCCCAGCATTTT
CDR3 protein: CASSAILGAQPQHF

clone size: many
J gene: TRBJ2-7
V gene: TRBV11-2
D gene: -
CDR3 DNA: TGTGCCAGCAGCCCCCTTTTAGGGCACTACGAGCAGTACTTC
CDR3 protein: CASSPLLGHYEQYF

clone size: -
J gene: TRBJ2-4
V gene: TRBV24-1
D gene: -
CDR3 DNA: TGTGCCACCAGTCTATGGACAGTAGCCATAAACATTCAGTACTTC
CDR3 protein: CATSLWTVAINIQYF